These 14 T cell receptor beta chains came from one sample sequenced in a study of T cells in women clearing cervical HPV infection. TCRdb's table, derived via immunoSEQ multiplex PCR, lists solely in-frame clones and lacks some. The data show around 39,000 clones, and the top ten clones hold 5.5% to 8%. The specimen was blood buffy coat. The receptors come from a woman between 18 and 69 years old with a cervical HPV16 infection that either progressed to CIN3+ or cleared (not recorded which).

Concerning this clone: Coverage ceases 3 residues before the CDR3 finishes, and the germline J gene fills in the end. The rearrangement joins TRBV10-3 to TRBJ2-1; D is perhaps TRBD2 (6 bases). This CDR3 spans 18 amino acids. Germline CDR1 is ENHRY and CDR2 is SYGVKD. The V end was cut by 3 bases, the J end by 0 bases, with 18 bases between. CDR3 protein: CAISDPTRTISSYNEQFF. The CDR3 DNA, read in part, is TGTGCCATCAGTGACCCAACACGGACTATCAGCTCCTACAATGAG.

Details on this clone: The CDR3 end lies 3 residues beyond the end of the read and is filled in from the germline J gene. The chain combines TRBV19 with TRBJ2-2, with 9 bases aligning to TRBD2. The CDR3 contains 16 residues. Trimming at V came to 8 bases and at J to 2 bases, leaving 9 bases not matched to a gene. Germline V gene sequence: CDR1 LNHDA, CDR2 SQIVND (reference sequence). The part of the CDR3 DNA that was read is TGTGCCAGTCGATACAGAGCGGGGGGAAACACCGGGGAG. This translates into CASRYRAGGNTGE. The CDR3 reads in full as CASRYRAGGNTGELFF.

This CDR3 is CSASTWRASTDTQYF. The sequenced CDR3 bases are TGCAGTGCTTCCACGTGGCGGGCGAGCACAGATACG. V gene TRBV20-1 combines with J gene TRBJ2-3; tentative D call: TRBD2 (5 bases). With the read ending 3 residues before the CDR3 end, the germline J gene is used to fill in that end. This CDR3 has 15 residues. Trimming took 5 bases from V and 0 from J, leaving 15 bases between them. Per the germline V gene, CDR1 is DFQATT and CDR2 is SNEGSKA (reference sequence).

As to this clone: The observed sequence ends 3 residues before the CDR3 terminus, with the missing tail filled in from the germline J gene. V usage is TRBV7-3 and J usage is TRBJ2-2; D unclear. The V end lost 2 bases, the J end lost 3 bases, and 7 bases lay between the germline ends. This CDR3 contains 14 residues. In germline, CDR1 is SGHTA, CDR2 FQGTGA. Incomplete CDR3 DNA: TGTGCCAGCAGCTTACTGGGCCACACCGGGGAG. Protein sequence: CASSLLGHTGE. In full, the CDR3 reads CASSLLGHTGELFF.

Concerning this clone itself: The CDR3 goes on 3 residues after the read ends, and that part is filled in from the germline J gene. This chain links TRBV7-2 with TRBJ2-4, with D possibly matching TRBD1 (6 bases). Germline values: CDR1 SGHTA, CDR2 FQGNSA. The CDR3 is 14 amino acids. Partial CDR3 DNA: TGTGCCAGCAGCTTAGATGCCAGGGGCTATGGT. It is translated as CASSLDARGYG. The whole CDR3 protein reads CASSLDARGYGQYF. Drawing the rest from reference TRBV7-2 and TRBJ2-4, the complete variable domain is GAGVSQSPSNKVTEKGKDVELRCDPISGHTALYWYRQSLGQGLEFLIYFQGNSAPDKSGLPSDRFSAERTGGSVSTLTIQRTQQEDSAVYLCASSLDARGYGQYFGAGTRLSVL.

The sequenced CDR3 bases are TGTGCCAGCAGTTTAAAGGGGCCGGGCTATGGC. Its protein is CASSLKGPGYG. The complete CDR3 reads CASSLKGPGYGYTF. The rearrangement uses TRBV7-9 and TRBJ1-2, with D maybe TRBD1 (5 bases). The sequenced fragment ends 3 residues before the CDR3 boundary, so the rest is inferred from the germline J gene. Trimming left V 6 bases short and J 4 bases short, with 15 bases between. The CDR3 extends over 14 amino acids. Germline CDR1 is SEHNR and CDR2 is FQNEAQ (reference sequence). The variable domain in full, with the rest retrieved from reference TRBV7-9 and TRBJ1-2, is DTGVSQNPRHKITKRGQNVTFRCDPISEHNRLYWYRQTLGQGPEFLTYFQNEAQLEKSRLLSDRFSAERPKGSFSTLEIQRTEQGDSAMYLCASSLKGPGYGYTFGSGTRLTVV.

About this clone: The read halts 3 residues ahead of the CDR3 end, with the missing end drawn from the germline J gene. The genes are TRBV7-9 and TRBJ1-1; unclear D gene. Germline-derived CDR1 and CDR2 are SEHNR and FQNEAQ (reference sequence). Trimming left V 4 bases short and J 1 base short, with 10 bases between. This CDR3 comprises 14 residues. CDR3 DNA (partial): TGTGCCAGCAGCTCAACGCGGGGGAACACTGAA. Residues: CASSSTRGNTE. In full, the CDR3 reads CASSSTRGNTEAFF.

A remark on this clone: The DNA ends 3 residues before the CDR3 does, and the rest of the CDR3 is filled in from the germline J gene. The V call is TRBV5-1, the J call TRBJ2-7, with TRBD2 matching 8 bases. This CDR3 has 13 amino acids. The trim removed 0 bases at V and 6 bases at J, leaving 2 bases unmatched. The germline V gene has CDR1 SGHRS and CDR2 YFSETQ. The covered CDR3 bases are TGCGCCAGCAGCTTGGAGCTAGCGGGCGAG. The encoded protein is CASSLELAGE. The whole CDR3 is CASSLELAGEQYF.

CDR3 sequence: CSASGTSGGAFNEQFF. The sequenced part of the CDR3 DNA is TGCAGTGCTTCCGGGACTAGCGGGGGGGCCTTCAATGAG. The rearrangement joins TRBV20-1 to TRBJ2-1; 16 bases agree with TRBD2. The missing CDR3 end, 3 residues past where the read stops, is filled in from the germline J gene. This CDR3 is built from 16 residues. V lost 5 bases to trimming and J lost 6 bases; unmatched junction nucleotides: 7. Germline V gene data show CDR1 as DFQATT and CDR2 as SNEGSKA (reference sequence).

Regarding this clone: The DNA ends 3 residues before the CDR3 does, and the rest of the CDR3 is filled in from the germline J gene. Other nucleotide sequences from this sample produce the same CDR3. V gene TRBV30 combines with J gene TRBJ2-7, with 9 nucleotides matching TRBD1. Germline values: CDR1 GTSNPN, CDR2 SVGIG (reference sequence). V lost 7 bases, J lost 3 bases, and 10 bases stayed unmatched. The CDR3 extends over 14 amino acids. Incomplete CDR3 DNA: TGTGCCTCCACAGGGGGCTCTACCGTCTACGAG. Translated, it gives CASTGGSTVYE. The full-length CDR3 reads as CASTGGSTVYEQYF.

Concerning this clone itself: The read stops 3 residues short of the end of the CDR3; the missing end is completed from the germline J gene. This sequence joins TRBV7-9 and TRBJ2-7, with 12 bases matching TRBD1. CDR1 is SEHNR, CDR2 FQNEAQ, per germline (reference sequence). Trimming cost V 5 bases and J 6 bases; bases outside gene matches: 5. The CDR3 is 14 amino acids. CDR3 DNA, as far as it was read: TGTGCCAGCAGCCACTCGGGACAGGGGGCCGAG. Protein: CASSHSGQGAE. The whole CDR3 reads CASSHSGQGAEQYF. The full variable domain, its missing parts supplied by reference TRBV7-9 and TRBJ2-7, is DTGVSQNPRHKITKRGQNVTFRCDPISEHNRLYWYRQTLGQGPEFLTYFQNEAQLEKSRLLSDRFSAERPKGSFSTLEIQRTEQGDSAMYLCASSHSGQGAEQYFGPGTRLTVT.

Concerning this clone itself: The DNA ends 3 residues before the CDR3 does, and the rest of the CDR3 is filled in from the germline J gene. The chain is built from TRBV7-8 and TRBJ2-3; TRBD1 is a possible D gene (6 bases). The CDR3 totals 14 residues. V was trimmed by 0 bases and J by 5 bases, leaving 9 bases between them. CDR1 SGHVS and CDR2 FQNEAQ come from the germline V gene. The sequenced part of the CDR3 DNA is TGTGCCAGCAGCTTAGCGGGGGCGGAAGATACG. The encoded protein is CASSLAGAEDT. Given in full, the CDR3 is CASSLAGAEDTQYF.

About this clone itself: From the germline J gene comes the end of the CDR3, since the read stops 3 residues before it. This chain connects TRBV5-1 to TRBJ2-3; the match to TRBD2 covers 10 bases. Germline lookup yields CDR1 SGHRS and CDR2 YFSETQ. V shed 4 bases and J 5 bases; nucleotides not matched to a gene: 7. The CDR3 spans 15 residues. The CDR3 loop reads CASSPAGGQGDTQYF. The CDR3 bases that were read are TGCGCCAGCAGCCCAGCGGGAGGGCAGGGAGATACG. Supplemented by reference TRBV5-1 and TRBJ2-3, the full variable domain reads KAGVTQTPRYLIKTRGQQVTLSCSPISGHRSVSWYQQTPGQGLQFLFEYFSETQRNKGNFPGRFSGRQFSNSRSEMNVSTLELGDSALYLCASSPAGGQGDTQYFGPGTRLTVL.

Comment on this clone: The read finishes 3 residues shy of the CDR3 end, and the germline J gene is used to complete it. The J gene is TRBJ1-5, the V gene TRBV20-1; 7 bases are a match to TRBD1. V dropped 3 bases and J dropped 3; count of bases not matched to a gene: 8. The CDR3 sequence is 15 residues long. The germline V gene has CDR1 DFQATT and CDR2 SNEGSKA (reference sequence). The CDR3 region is CSASRQTGSNQPQHF. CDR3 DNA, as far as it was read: TGCAGTGCTAGTCGGCAGACAGGGTCCAATCAGCCC.